Below, 26 T cell receptor beta chains from the same sample are listed, as sequenced in a study of CD8 T cells in Susac syndrome (dated 2019 in TCRdb). Libraries came from the immunoSEQ multiplex PCR assay. RNA was extracted with the RNeasy kit and roughly 0.45 to 1 ug was reverse transcribed using random hexamers. TCRdb reprocessing: public reads trimmed at Q25 with fastp, clones called with MiXCR, in-frame beta chains kept. Rows matching on CDR3 protein sequence are summarized as one entry with the most common DNA and genes. The sample table contains approximately 230,000 distinct CDR3 sequences; only one count was recorded for about 93% of them. The ten largest clones capture 0.07% to 0.09% of the sample. Sequences were obtained from CD4+ T cells from PBMCs. The receptors come from a human donor with multiple sclerosis.

The rearrangement links TRBV20-1 to TRBJ1-2, with D possibly being TRBD1 (5 bases). Trimming cost V 3 bases and J 2 bases, with 10 bases left between them. The CDR3 runs 13 residues. Germline CDR1 and CDR2: DFQATT and SNEGSKA (reference sequence). CDR3 loop: CSARGQENYGYTF. CDR3 DNA: TGCAGTGCTAGGGGGCAGGAAAACTATGGCTACACCTTC.

The CDR3 reads CASSLDRGLYTGELFF. The CDR3 region has the DNA TGTGCCAGCAGCTTAGATCGAGGACTGTACACCGGGGAGCTGTTTTTT. The chain has TRBV11-3 and TRBJ2-2; D may be TRBD2 (5 bases). The CDR3 runs 16 residues. CDR1 and CDR2 from the germline V gene are SGHNT and YENEEA. V was clipped by 0 bases and J by 3 bases, with 11 bases between them.

The rearrangement links TRBV7-9 to TRBJ2-4; D is perhaps TRBD1 or TRBD2 (5 bases each). The CDR3 totals 14 residues. Trimming cost V 2 bases and J 11 bases, with 16 bases left between them. Germline CDR1 reads SEHNR; CDR2 reads FQNEAQ (reference sequence). Here the CDR3 DNA reads TGTGCCAGCAGCTTATCCCTTGGCCGGGGCGTTCAGTACTTC. Amino acid sequence: CASSLSLGRGVQYF.

This sequence joins TRBV12-3 or TRBV12-4 and TRBJ2-1, with 7 bases aligning to TRBD1. CDR3 size: 14 residues. The V and J ends lost 7 bases and 6 bases, in that order; junction bases with no gene match: 9. Written as DNA, the CDR3 is TGTGCCAGCACCCTGACAGGGATGGCCAATGAGCAGTTCTTC. Protein sequence: CASTLTGMANEQFF.

The chain employs TRBV5-1 and TRBJ2-3; 7 nucleotides match TRBD2. V trimming: 0 bases; J trimming: 2 bases; junction bases outside the gene matches: 3. Per germline, CDR1 SGHRS and CDR2 YFSETQ. The CDR3 runs 15 residues. The CDR3: CASSLAGTNTDTQYF. CDR3 sequence (DNA): TGCGCCAGCAGCTTGGCCGGGACTAACACAGATACGCAGTATTTT.

V gene TRBV14 combines with J gene TRBJ2-2; 10 positions match TRBD2. CDR1 and CDR2 (germline): SGHDN, FVKESK. The V segment lost 0 bases and the J segment 5 bases; nucleotides outside the gene matches: 6. CDR3 length equals 17 residues. Written as DNA, the CDR3 is TGTGCCAGCAGCCAAGACCGGCTAGCGGGGGTAACCGGGGAGCTGTTTTTT. It is translated as CASSQDRLAGVTGELFF.

The V and J genes are TRBV5-6 and TRBJ2-7; TRBD2 agrees at 7 bases. The V segment lost 5 bases and the J segment 1 base; nucleotides outside the gene matches: 6. Looked up from germline, CDR1 is SGHDT and CDR2 is YYEEEE. This CDR3 is 14 amino acids long. CDR3 DNA sequence: TGTGCCAGCAGGATAACTAGCGCATCCTACGAGCAGTACGTC. Its translation is CASRITSASYEQYV.

This chain uses TRBV19 with TRBJ1-2; 10 nucleotides align to TRBD1. The germline CDR1 and CDR2 sequences are LNHDA and SQIVND (reference sequence). The junction had 5 bases not matched to a gene; V was cut back by 3 bases and J by 7 bases. The CDR3 has 14 residues. CDR3 sequence reads: CASSMAGTGAGYTF. In nucleotides, the CDR3 is TGTGCCAGTAGTATGGCCGGGACAGGGGCTGGCTACACCTTC. Full variable domain (rest looked up from reference TRBV19 and TRBJ1-2): DGGITQSPKYLFRKEGQNVTLSCEQNLNHDAMYWYRQDPGQGLRLIYYSQIVNDFQKGDIAEGYSVSREKKESFPLTVTSAQKNPTAFYLCASSMAGTGAGYTFGSGTRLTVV.

This clonotype was recorded a few times. V gene TRBV14 combines with J gene TRBJ1-2, with 9 bases identical to TRBD1. The V gene end was trimmed by 1 base and the J gene end by 3 bases; junction bases not matched to a gene: 0. Germline V gene lookup returns CDR1 SGHDN and CDR2 FVKESK. The CDR3 is 14 residues long. Here the CDR3 DNA reads TGTGCCAGCAGCCAAGGGACAGGGGACTATGGCTACACCTTC. Encoded protein: CASSQGTGDYGYTF.

The rearrangement links TRBV30 to TRBJ2-5; TRBD2 matches 10 bases. Per germline, CDR1 GTSNPN and CDR2 SVGIG (reference sequence). This CDR3 comprises 15 residues. After removal of 5 bases from V and 5 bases from J, the junction contained 11 bases not matched to a gene. The CDR3 DNA sequence: TGTGCCTGGGGCCCCCTAGCGGGGGTTAGGGAGACCCAGTACTTC. It specifies CAWGPLAGVRETQYF.

The V gene is TRBV24-1, the J gene TRBJ2-3; TRBD1 matches at 9 bases. CDR1 and CDR2 (germline): KGHDR, SFDVKD. The CDR3 consists of 16 residues. Trimming removed 4 bases from V and 1 base from J; junction bases left unmatched: 5. For the CDR3, the DNA is TGTGCCACCAGTGAACTTCGGACAGGGGGCACAGATACGCAGTATTTT. Protein sequence: CATSELRTGGTDTQYF.

The chain has TRBV5-1 and TRBJ2-7, with D possibly matching TRBD1 (5 bases). The V gene lost 4 bases and the J gene lost 4 bases, with 12 bases spanning the gap. The germline V gene has CDR1 SGHRS and CDR2 YFSETQ. The length of the CDR3 is 13 residues. The CDR3, as DNA: TGCGCCAGCAGCCCTAGGGGTGCGTACGAGCAGTACGTC. It specifies CASSPRGAYEQYV.

The rearrangement joins TRBV7-9 to TRBJ2-3; 13 nucleotides match TRBD2. The CDR3 extends over 16 amino acids. The J segment lost 1 base and the V segment lost 5 bases, leaving 3 bases of the junction unmatched. Germline V CDR1 and CDR2: SEHNR, FQNEAQ (reference sequence). In nucleotides, the CDR3 is TGTGCCAGCAGCCAAGGACTAGCGGGAGGCACAGATACGCAGTATTTT. Amino acid sequence: CASSQGLAGGTDTQYF. The full variable domain, its missing parts supplied by reference TRBV7-9 and TRBJ2-3, is DTGVSQNPRHKITKRGQNVTFRCDPISEHNRLYWYRQTLGQGPEFLTYFQNEAQLEKSRLLSDRFSAERPKGSFSTLEIQRTEQGDSAMYLCASSQGLAGGTDTQYFGPGTRLTVL.

This clonotype turned up a few times. The chain has TRBV3-1 and TRBJ2-7; D gene ambiguous. CDR3 length: 15 residues. Germline values: CDR1 LGHDT, CDR2 YNNKEL (reference sequence). Trimming shortened V by 4 bases and J by 4 bases, and 17 bases separated the two germline ends. CDR3 DNA sequence: TGTGCCAGCAGCCTGAAAGAGGAACAGATTTACGAGCAGTACGTC. This translates into CASSLKEEQIYEQYV.

The J gene is TRBJ2-3, the V gene TRBV4-1, with unresolved D. The CDR3 loop spans 15 amino acids. V was shortened by 6 bases and J by 3 bases, with 16 bases between the two germline ends. Germline lookup yields CDR1 MGHRA and CDR2 YSYEKL. Here the CDR3 reads CASSILGLSTDTQYF. The CDR3 region has the DNA TGCGCCAGCAGTATTCTCGGGTTAAGTACAGATACGCAGTATTTT.

The genes are TRBV10-3 and TRBJ2-3; 14 nucleotides align to TRBD2. CDR1 is ENHRY and CDR2 is SYGVKD in the germline V gene. V lost 6 bases to trimming and J lost 4 bases; unmatched junction nucleotides: 6. The CDR3 spans 16 residues. CDR3 nucleotide sequence: TGTGCCATCAGGGGGGGACTAGCGGGAGTCGCAGATACGCAGTATTTT. This gives the protein CAIRGGLAGVADTQYF.

The chain joins TRBV7-6 to TRBJ1-4; D is unresolved. Trimming stripped 2 bases from V and 5 bases from J, with 12 bases between. Per germline, CDR1 SGHVS and CDR2 FNYEAQ. CDR3 length: 15 residues. The chain's CDR3 is CASSLIGKANEKLFF. CDR3 bases: TGTGCCAGCAGCTTAATCGGGAAAGCCAATGAAAAACTGTTTTTT.

The CDR3 protein is CSARVSVDTQYF. In DNA, the CDR3 is TGCAGTGCTAGAGTGTCCGTAGATACGCAGTATTTT. The chain recombines TRBV20-1 with TRBJ2-3; no clear D gene. The length of the CDR3 is 12 residues. V was shortened by 1 base and J by 5 bases, with 7 bases between the two germline ends. Per the germline V gene, CDR1 is DFQATT and CDR2 is SNEGSKA (reference sequence).

J is TRBJ2-7 and V is TRBV7-2; D is unresolved. Germline CDR1 and CDR2: SGHTA and FQGNSA. This CDR3 has 12 residues. Trimming stripped 3 bases from V and 7 bases from J, with 10 bases between. The CDR3 DNA reads as TGTGCCAGCAGCTTTAGCTGGGGAGAGCAGTACTTC. This codes for CASSFSWGEQYF.

The V call is TRBV2, the J call TRBJ1-2; possibly TRBD1 for D (6 bases). V lost 7 bases and J 1 base, leaving 13 bases between the germline ends. Germline CDR1 reads SNHLY; CDR2 reads FYNNEI. The CDR3 spans 14 residues. CDR3 sequence reads: CASTEAGVNYGYTF. The CDR3 coding sequence is TGTGCCAGCACCGAGGCAGGGGTTAACTATGGCTACACCTTC.

The V gene is TRBV4-1, the J gene TRBJ2-7, with D unresolved. The CDR3 totals 12 residues. V was cut by 0 bases and J by 5 bases, with 5 bases left in between. CDR1 and CDR2 from the germline V gene are MGHRA and YSYEKL. CDR3 nucleotides: TGCGCCAGCAGCCAAGATTCGCACGAGCAGTACGTC. This sequence encodes CASSQDSHEQYV.

This clonotype has only one observation. The rearrangement joins TRBV5-1 to TRBJ1-1; D call uncertain. The V end lost 0 bases, the J end lost 4 bases, and 13 bases lay between the germline ends. Germline CDR1 is SGHRS and CDR2 is YFSETQ. The CDR3 spans 15 residues. The CDR3 sequence is CASSLESRSGTEAFF. CDR3 in DNA: TGCGCCAGCAGCTTGGAATCCCGGTCGGGCACTGAAGCTTTCTTT.

In its sample, this clonotype was seen once. The chain has TRBV7-6 and TRBJ2-3, with 10 bases lining up with TRBD2. Unmatched junction bases numbered 6, after V lost 1 base and J lost 5 bases. CDR1 and CDR2 from the germline V gene are SGHVS and FNYEAQ. The CDR3 has 16 amino acids. This chain's CDR3 is CASSLVMGLARDTQYF. In nucleotides, the CDR3 is TGTGCCAGCAGCTTAGTCATGGGACTAGCGAGAGATACGCAGTATTTT.

The chain links TRBV5-1 to TRBJ2-1; the match to TRBD1 covers 8 bases. The CDR3 is 16 amino acids. The J segment lost 2 bases and the V segment lost 1 base, leaving 5 bases of the junction unmatched. Germline V lookup: CDR1 SGHRS, CDR2 YFSETQ. This chain's CDR3 is CASSLSQGAAYNEQFF. Written as DNA, the CDR3 is TGCGCCAGCAGCTTGTCTCAGGGGGCTGCCTACAATGAGCAGTTCTTC.

About this clonotype itself: One junction end does not reproduce the germline sequence, and a read error may be involved. The CDR3 nucleotides read TGTGCCGGTAGTACACAACAGGGATTCGACTATGGCTACACCTTC. Amino acids: CAGSTQQGFDYGYTF. The chain joins TRBV19 to TRBJ1-2, with D perhaps TRBD1 (6 bases). This CDR3 contains 15 residues. Germline assignment: CDR1 LNHDA and CDR2 SQIVND (reference sequence).

This chain connects TRBV20-1 to TRBJ1-5, with a possible D match to TRBD1 (5 bases). Germline V CDR1 and CDR2: DFQATT, SNEGSKA (reference sequence). The germline V and J ends were trimmed by 2 bases and 4 bases, with 9 bases remaining between them. The CDR3 is 13 residues long. The CDR3 spells CSARRGGNQPQHF. DNA of the CDR3: TGCAGTGCTAGACGGGGGGGGAATCAGCCCCAGCATTTT.